This entry concerns a single T cell receptor (beta chain). Its antigen remains undetermined. No clone much larger than this one lies a single base away; base qualities are absent. The cohort consisted of 666 healthy bone marrow donors. All cohort members were sampled while nominally healthy, although unrecorded immune exposures were likely present. Of the roughly 720 cohort members, around 290 had positive CMV serostatus and around 350 had negative CMV serostatus, and CMV serostatus was not recorded for the donor. Every donor gave a peripheral blood sample, and the peripheral blood mononuclear cells from that sample were used for TCR beta sequencing. The Qiagen DNeasy Blood Extraction Kit was used to extract genomic DNA from the blood cell samples. Library preparation used the immunoSEQ multiplex PCR assay. The multiplex PCR relied on a mix of 60 forward primers for TCR Vbeta segments and 13 reverse primers for TCR Jbeta segments. Amplification of the CDR3 region of rearranged TCR beta genes was performed with a multiplex PCR assay on genomic DNA. Amplified TCR beta libraries were sequenced as 87-base-pair reads on the Illumina HiSeq System. The paper's processing steps were these. Across the 670 or so repertoires, a later analysis counted around 80 million unique TCR beta chains, around 10 million of which were shared by at least two donors. A nearest-neighbor algorithm error-corrected the raw reads and collapsed the reads into unique sequences, merging closely related sequences to remove PCR and sequencing errors. CDR3 sequences were aligned to IMGT reference sequences to assign V, D and J gene segments. Each retained sequence needed at least a six-nucleotide match to both a V gene segment and a J gene segment. Rearrangements were called productive when the CDR3 lacked stop codons and stayed in frame with V and J; all others were non-productive. CDR3 was defined by IMGT convention, running from the second conserved V-encoded cysteine to the conserved J-encoded phenylalanine. In an earlier analysis of around 600 of the donors, sequences lacking an unambiguous match to a single V gene segment were excluded. An earlier analysis of 550 to 650 of the donors classified V segments as functional when productive rearrangements were above 56.7% and as segregating when the standard deviation between donors was above 5%. To diagnose cytomegalovirus status from the catalog of TCR beta chain sequences, a statistical classification framework was built. V and J gene assignment, in a later analysis, came from comparing TCR nucleotide sequences with IMGT/GENE-DB human TR gene sequences. A later analysis assigned CDR3 sequences and most-parsimonious VDJ recombination scenarios with the TCRdist pipeline. In a later analysis, every TCR beta chain was defined by the combination of its CDR3 amino acid sequence and its V-gene family, and reads without a unique V-gene family were dropped. In a later analysis, fewer than 600 highly shared, low-generation-probability nucleotide sequences were removed to address suspected cross-contamination and a sequencing artifact. In a later analysis, a clonal expansion index for each public chain was calculated from normalized within-repertoire ranks of inferred template counts. In a later analysis, generation probabilities were computed with a VDJ recombination model fitted to out-of-frame rearrangements, and the resulting probabilities were checked against IGoR. Hypergeometric tests were used in a later analysis to score TCR-TCR, TCR-HLA and TCR-CMV co-occurrence, with a repertoire-size bias correction applied to the TCR pairs. False discovery rates were estimated in a later analysis by permuting HLA or CMV assignments 20 times. In a later analysis, co-occurring TCRs were grouped using DBSCAN, and TCRdist sequence similarity was added for clustering within HLA-allele-positive subsets. Co-occurrence clustering excluded repertoires with fewer than 30,000 or more than 120,000 public chains, plus five with anomalous nucleotide sharing. TCRdb limited this immuneACCESS table to in-frame rearrangements with V and J called. A share of clones is missing; checked studies link under half to unresolved V genes, and the rest is unexplained. D and trimming come from the DNA, and the V and J calls and clone size come from that table. This sample holds approximately 140,000 clones; more than 75% were observed only once. In total, the top ten clones hold 3.5% to 4.5% of the sample.

The record originates from a study of cytomegalovirus exposure and HLA in healthy donors (dated by TCRdb to 2015 to 2018). For the study in its entirety: According to an earlier analysis of 587 of the donors, about 180 million T cells yielded 117 million unique TCR beta sequences and around 300 Gb of sequence data. A later analysis re-analyzed previously published TCR beta repertoires from 666 donors and added high-resolution HLA genotyping to study TCR occurrence patterns. Besides the first cohort of roughly 700 subjects, a separate validation cohort made up of 120 different subjects was used. An early release covering about 600 HLA-typed donors comprised 300 to 350 gigabases of sequencing data and around 86 million unique TCR sequences. Four to six DR-DQ haplotypes were handled as single units for association and clustering, since linkage in the cohort was strong. The study profiled the T cell repertoires of under 850 subjects by immunosequencing and related them to cytomegalovirus serostatus. Alongside the repertoire data, information on donor age, sex, ethnicity and CMV serostatus was compiled. The study combined high-throughput TCR immunosequencing, statistical association of individual TCRs with disease status, and machine learning to predict cytomegalovirus infection status. A later genetic analysis used genome-wide SNP genotypes for about 55% of the 666 donors, treating that subset as a discovery cohort. The study aimed to test whether cataloging public T cell receptors could reveal signatures of past pathogen exposure. Typing coverage varied by locus: about 620-640 donors for A, B, C, DRB1 and DQB1; roughly 520 for DQA1; some 610 for DPA1; 450 to 480 for DPB1. An earlier analysis of around 640 of the donors used high-throughput TCR beta sequencing to judge whether each TCR beta V gene segment behaved as functional or pseudogenic. Across around 400 genotyped donors of the cohort, an average of roughly 200,000 unique TCR beta nucleotide sequences per donor were sequenced, and roughly a sixth of those sequences were non-productive. Of the 350 to 450 genotyped donors, approximately 80% were placed in the genetic ancestry cluster associated with self-reported Caucasian donors. Every discovery cohort repertoire had been produced on one sequencing platform. The later analysis used no new phenotypic data to find candidate immune exposures, relying instead on TCR beta sequences and their occurrence across donors. Class I and class II HLA loci were covered by the typing at four-digit resolution. The full study reports these points: Some IMGT-functional V segments, including TRBV6-2 and TRBV6-3, could not be told apart with the 87-base-pair reads, so those segments were excluded. In a later analysis, around 15,000 TCR beta sequences were associated with specific HLA alleles at a false discovery rate of 0.05. The authors suggested that the approach could potentially be extended to other disease states and immunological phenotypes. In a later genetic analysis, a missense DCLRE1C variant was associated with V-gene and J-gene trimming of TCR beta chains, and the association was replicated in an independent cohort. A few of the identified cytomegalovirus-associated TCR beta chains were confirmed in vitro to be specific for cytomegalovirus antigens. Most TCR sequences were seen in very few donors, while some public TCRs were found in many individuals. Assigning TCR associations to individual alleles was difficult when HLA alleles, especially DR and DQ, strongly co-occurred. Only TCR beta chains were sequenced in this cohort, and the absence of alpha or paired-chain data limited detectable features. In a later analysis, several top co-occurrence clusters were reported to appear linked to parvovirus B19, influenza, CMV and Epstein-Barr virus. An earlier analysis of around 540 of the donors showed that most TCR beta V segments appeared in productive rearrangements either about 87% or about 30% of the time, which broadly matched IMGT annotations. A cluster of highly shared sequence variants was judged likely to be a technical artifact of the sequencing pipeline. A further reported finding was that TCR beta sequences accurately predicted the HLA-A and HLA-B alleles for most subjects in the first cohort. CMV serostatus was the only immune exposure information available for the cohort. The study listed 150 to 200 TCR beta chains as associated with cytomegalovirus. Correlated functional status among segregating V segments might reflect linkage disequilibrium, but an unknown experimental factor could not be ruled out. A later analysis found that TCR association rates varied across HLA loci, with DRB1 alleles showing the most associated TCRs and HLA-C alleles the fewest. A later analysis found that most CMV-associated TCR beta chains appeared HLA-restricted, with HLA associations seemingly driven largely by CMV exposure. In a later genetic analysis, fewer N-insertions in productive TCRs were reported among donors in an Asian-associated ancestry cluster than the roughly 710-donor mean. Presence/absence analyses assumed roughly uniform sequencing depth across donors, an assumption that may not hold. Cytomegalovirus status was reported to be diagnosed by the classifier with high specificity and sensitivity in both the original and validation cohorts. Approximately 18 rarely observed V segments, including chromosome 9 orphons, were excluded from the earlier analysis of 550 to 700 of the donors because counts were too low. Compared with equally common non-associated chains, HLA-associated TCR beta chains in a later analysis were more clonally expanded and had lower generation probabilities. Because some donors lacked HLA typing at each locus, the association tests relied only on the typed subset.

Germline trimming: 1 base from V, 6 bases from J; junction bases outside gene matches: 14. The CDR3 sequence holds 18 residues, the cysteine and phenylalanine included. Only the CDR3 region is kept as DNA, spanning 54 bases read in frame from base 1. CDR1 and CDR2 were assigned from the germline V gene (reference sequence) as LNHDA and SQIVND. The origin of this receptor is a human donor in good health. What was sequenced was PBMCs. The sequence is built from TRBV19 and TRBJ2-2, with 7 junctional bases fitting TRBD2. The bases read TGTGCCAGTAGTATAGTGGGGTGGGAGGGAAAAAAGGCCGGGGAGCTGTTTTTT. Translated, this is CASSIVGWEGKKAGELFF.